What follows are 10 T cell receptor beta chains derived from one specimen sequenced in a study of blood T cell repertoires in COVID-19. The data were produced by immunoSEQ multiplex PCR, yet TCRdb's version contains in-frame clones alone and is incomplete. The sample shows about 18,000 clones, about four fifths of them seen only once. Sample: peripheral blood. The receptors come from a man at least 80 years old with acute or convalescent COVID-19.

The gene calls are TRBV11-2 and TRBJ1-6; 7 bases are shared with TRBD1. CDR1 is SGHAT, CDR2 FQNNGV, per germline. CDR3 size: 14 residues. Germline trimming cut 8 bases from V and 7 bases from J; bases unmatched to any gene: 8. Here the CDR3 reads CASRSGTENSPLHF. The CDR3 DNA reads as TGTGCCAGCCGCTCCGGGACAGAGAATTCACCCCTCCACTTT. The full variable domain, rest sourced from reference TRBV11-2 and TRBJ1-6, is EAGVAQSPRYKIIEKRQSVAFWCNPISGHATLYWYQQILGQGPKLLIQFQNNGVVDDSQLPKDRFSAERLKGVDSTLKIQPAKLEDSAVYLCASRSGTENSPLHFGNGTRLTVT.

The V and J genes are TRBV3-1 (or the pseudogene TRBV3-2) and TRBJ1-3; 7 bases agree with TRBD1. The CDR3 contains 16 residues. Germline CDR1 is LGHDT and CDR2 is YNNKEL (reference sequence). V lost 0 bases and J lost 5; bases outside the gene matches: 7. The CDR3 sequence: CASSQDPGGSRNTIYF. The CDR3 nucleotides read TGTGCCAGCAGCCAAGATCCAGGGGGTAGTAGAAACACCATATATTTT.

V gene TRBV24-1 combines with J gene TRBJ2-2; 7 positions agree with TRBD1. CDR1 and CDR2 (germline): KGHDR, SFDVKD. This CDR3 is 13 amino acids long. Losses at the gene ends were 8 bases for V and 4 bases for J; bases not matched to a gene: 3. The CDR3 reads CATNDRATGELFF. The CDR3 coding sequence is TGTGCCACCAACGACAGGGCCACCGGGGAGCTGTTTTTT.

The chain carries TRBV19 and TRBJ1-4; 10 nucleotides line up with TRBD1. From germline, CDR1 is LNHDA and CDR2 SQIVND (reference sequence). This CDR3 comprises 17 residues. The V segment lost 3 bases and the J segment 3 bases; nucleotides outside the gene matches: 7. CDR3 sequence: CASSMRQGARSNEKLFF. Written as DNA, the CDR3 is TGTGCCAGTAGTATGAGACAGGGGGCGCGTTCTAATGAAAAACTGTTTTTT.

In the case of this clone: This sample also contains other DNA sequences that code for the same CDR3. The V gene is TRBV30, the J gene TRBJ1-2, with 7 positions matching TRBD1. In germline, CDR1 is GTSNPN, CDR2 SVGIG (reference sequence). The CDR3 covers 13 residues. Losses at the gene ends were 2 bases for V and 4 bases for J; bases not matched to a gene: 4. CDR3 in amino acids: CAWSRDRPYGYTF. The CDR3 DNA reads as TGTGCCTGGAGTCGGGACAGACCCTATGGCTACACCTTC.

This sequence joins TRBV2 and TRBJ1-5; possibly TRBD1 for D (5 bases). V lost 0 bases and J lost 3, with 9 bases in between. This CDR3 region has 15 residues. The germline CDR1 and CDR2 sequences are SNHLY and FYNNEI. The CDR3 nucleotides read TGTGCCAGCAGTGAAGCGGCAGGGCCCAATCAGCCCCAGCATTTT. Its protein is CASSEAAGPNQPQHF.

This clone is a singleton in its sample. The rearrangement links TRBV25-1 to TRBJ1-2, with D perhaps matching TRBD1 (6 bases). This CDR3 has 16 amino acids. Germline CDR1 and CDR2: MGHDK and SYGVNS. V gave up 4 bases and J gave up 4 bases, with 19 bases separating them. CDR3 amino acids: CASSGGQGSASYGYTF. The CDR3 bases are TGTGCCAGCAGTGGGGGCCAGGGGTCGGCTAGCTATGGCTACACCTTC.

This sequence joins TRBV7-9 and TRBJ1-6; 8 nucleotides align to TRBD1. Unmatched junction bases numbered 6, after V lost 5 bases and J lost 3 bases. There are 16 residues in the CDR3. The germline V gene encodes CDR1 SEHNR and CDR2 FQNEAQ (reference sequence). CDR3: CASSIGQGFYNSPLHF. The CDR3 DNA reads TGTGCCAGCAGCATAGGACAGGGCTTCTATAATTCACCCCTCCACTTT. The variable domain in full, with the rest retrieved from reference TRBV7-9 and TRBJ1-6, is DTGVSQNPRHKITKRGQNVTFRCDPISEHNRLYWYRQTLGQGPEFLTYFQNEAQLEKSRLLSDRFSAERPKGSFSTLEIQRTEQGDSAMYLCASSIGQGFYNSPLHFGNGTRLTVT.

The genes are TRBV19 and TRBJ1-5, with 9 bases matching TRBD1. Losses at the gene ends were 0 bases for V and 2 bases for J; bases not matched to a gene: 14. Germline assignment: CDR1 LNHDA and CDR2 SQIVND (reference sequence). This CDR3 is built from 20 residues. This chain's CDR3 is CASSIEKDRGSSNGNQPQHF. DNA for the CDR3: TGTGCCAGTAGTATAGAGAAGGACAGGGGTTCATCAAATGGCAATCAGCCCCAGCATTTT.

The V and J genes are TRBV7-7 and TRBJ2-1; 8 bases agree with TRBD2. Unmatched junction bases numbered 9, after V lost 5 bases and J lost 6 bases. CDR3 length: 15 residues. CDR1 SSHAT and CDR2 FNYEAQ come from the germline V gene (reference sequence). CDR3 region: CASSPAGTRANEQFF. CDR3 sequence (DNA): TGTGCCAGCAGCCCCGCCGGGACTAGAGCCAATGAGCAGTTCTTC.